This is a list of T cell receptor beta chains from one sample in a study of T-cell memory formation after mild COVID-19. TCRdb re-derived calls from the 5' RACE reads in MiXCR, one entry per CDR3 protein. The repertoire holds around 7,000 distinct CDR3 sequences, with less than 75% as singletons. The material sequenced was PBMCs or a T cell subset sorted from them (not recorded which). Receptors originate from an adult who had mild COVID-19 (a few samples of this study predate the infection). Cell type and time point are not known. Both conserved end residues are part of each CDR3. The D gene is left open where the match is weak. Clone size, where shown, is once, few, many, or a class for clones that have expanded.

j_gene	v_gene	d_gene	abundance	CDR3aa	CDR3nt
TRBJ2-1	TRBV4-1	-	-	CASSQVSAGPYNEQFF	TGCGCCAGCAGCCAAGTAAGCGCGGGGCCCTACAATGAGCAGTTCTTC
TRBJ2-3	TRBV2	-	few	CASSERGHADTQYF	TGTGCCAGCAGTGAGAGGGGCCACGCAGATACGCAGTATTTT
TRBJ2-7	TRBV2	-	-	CASSRDGYEQYF	TGTGCCAGCAGTCGGGACGGCTACGAGCAGTACTTC
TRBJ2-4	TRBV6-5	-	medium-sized	CASSYSGVAASKNIQYF	TGTGCCAGCAGTTACTCTGGGGTAGCGGCTTCCAAAAACATTCAGTACTTC
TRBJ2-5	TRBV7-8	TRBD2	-	CASTPTRLAGRETQYF	TGTGCCAGCACCCCCACCCGACTAGCGGGGAGGGAGACCCAGTACTTC
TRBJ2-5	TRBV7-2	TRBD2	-	CASTREGQETQYF	TGTGCCAGCACCCGGGAGGGTCAAGAGACCCAGTACTTC
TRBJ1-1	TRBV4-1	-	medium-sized	CASSQDYREFPEAFF	TGCGCCAGCAGCCAAGACTACAGGGAGTTCCCTGAAGCTTTCTTT
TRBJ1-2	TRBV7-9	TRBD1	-	CASSSPILRTGDYGYTF	TGTGCCAGCAGCTCGCCGATTTTGAGGACAGGCGACTATGGCTACACCTTC
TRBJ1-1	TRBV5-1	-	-	CASSLGGPGGMNTEAFF	TGCGCCAGCAGCTTGGGGGGTCCCGGGGGCATGAACACTGAAGCTTTCTTT
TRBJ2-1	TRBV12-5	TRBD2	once	CASGKGLAGGSYDEQFF	TGTGCTAGTGGAAAGGGACTAGCGGGGGGATCCTACGATGAGCAGTTCTTC
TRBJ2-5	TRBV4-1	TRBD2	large	CASSQDLSGGPQETQYF	TGCGCCAGCAGCCAAGACCTGAGCGGGGGGCCCCAAGAGACCCAGTACTTC
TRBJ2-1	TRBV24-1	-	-	CATSGAVYNEQFF	TGTGCCACTAGCGGAGCGGTCTACAATGAGCAGTTCTTC
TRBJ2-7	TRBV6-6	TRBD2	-	CASSYPGTSGYEQYF	TGTGCCAGCAGTTACCCCGGGACTAGCGGATACGAGCAGTACTTC
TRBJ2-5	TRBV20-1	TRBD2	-	CSAPRGARQETQYF	TGCAGTGCTCCGCGGGGGGCCAGGCAAGAGACCCAGTACTTC
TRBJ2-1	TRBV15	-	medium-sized	CATSKEKGLPYNEQFF	TGTGCCACCAGCAAGGAGAAGGGATTACCCTACAATGAGCAGTTCTTC
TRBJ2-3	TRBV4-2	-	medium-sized	CASSQDGRQPVYPQYF	TGTGCCAGCAGCCAAGATGGGAGACAGCCCGTTTACCCGCAGTATTTT
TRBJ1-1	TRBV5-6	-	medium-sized	CASSLRGTEAFF	TGTGCCAGCAGCTTGAGGGGCACTGAAGCTTTCTTT
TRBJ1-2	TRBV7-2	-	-	CASTLPSWVSGYTF	TGTGCCAGCACCCTCCCGTCCTGGGTTAGCGGCTACACCTTC
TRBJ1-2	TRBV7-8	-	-	CASSERDYGYTF	TGTGCCAGCAGCGAGAGGGATTATGGCTACACCTTC
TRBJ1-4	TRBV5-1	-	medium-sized	CASSPGQTLAEKLFF	TGCGCCAGCAGCCCCGGACAGACATTGGCTGAAAAACTGTTTTTT
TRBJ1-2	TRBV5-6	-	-	CASSLMGTGYTF	TGTGCCAGCAGCTTGATGGGAACCGGCTACACCTTC
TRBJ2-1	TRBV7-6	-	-	CASSLVISHNEQFF	TGTGCCAGCAGCTTAGTTATTAGCCACAATGAGCAGTTCTTC
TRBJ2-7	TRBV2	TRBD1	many	CASSDELIQGNEQYF	TGTGCCAGCAGCGATGAGCTAATACAGGGGAACGAGCAGTACTTC
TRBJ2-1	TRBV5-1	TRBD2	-	CASSLTGLAGFDEQFF	TGCGCCAGCAGCTTGACGGGACTAGCGGGGTTCGATGAGCAGTTCTTC
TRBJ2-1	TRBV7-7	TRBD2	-	CASSGGGEQFF	TGTGCCAGCAGCGGCGGGGGTGAGCAGTTCTTC
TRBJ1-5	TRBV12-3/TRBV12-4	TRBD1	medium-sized	CASSGVRQGGRAQHF	TGTGCCAGCTCTGGGGTTCGACAGGGGGGTCGGGCCCAGCATTTT
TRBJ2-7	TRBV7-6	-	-	CASSQRGVGNEQYF	TGTGCCAGCAGTCAAAGAGGGGTAGGAAACGAGCAGTACTTC
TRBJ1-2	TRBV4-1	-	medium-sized	CASSQDLRGYGYTF	TGCGCCAGCAGCCAAGATCTTCGGGGTTACGGCTACACCTTC
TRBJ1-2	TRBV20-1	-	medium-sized	CSAPTANYGYTF	TGCAGTGCGCCGACAGCTAACTATGGCTACACCTTC
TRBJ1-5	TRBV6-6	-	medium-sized	CASSYPGPPDNQPQHF	TGTGCCAGCAGTTACCCGGGGCCTCCGGATAATCAGCCCCAGCATTTT
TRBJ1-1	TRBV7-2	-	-	CASSRDGRATEAFF	TGTGCCAGCAGCCGAGATGGCAGGGCCACTGAAGCTTTCTTT
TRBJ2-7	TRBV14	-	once	CASSQDLTGYYEQYF	TGTGCCAGCAGCCAAGATCTCACAGGGTACTACGAGCAGTACTTC
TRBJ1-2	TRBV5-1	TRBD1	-	CASSTGQGISGYTF	TGCGCCAGCAGCACGGGACAGGGAATAAGTGGCTACACCTTC
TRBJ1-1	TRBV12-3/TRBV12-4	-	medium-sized	CASSLSGVTEAFF	TGTGCCAGCAGTTTATCAGGGGTCACTGAAGCTTTCTTT
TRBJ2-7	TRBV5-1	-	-	CASHLDGAYEQYF	TGCGCCAGCCACCTCGACGGTGCCTACGAGCAGTACTTC
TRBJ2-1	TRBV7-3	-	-	CASSSPGFEQFF	TGTGCCAGCAGCTCGCCAGGGTTTGAGCAGTTCTTC
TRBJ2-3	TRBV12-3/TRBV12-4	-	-	CASSILALLGTDTQYF	TGTGCCAGCAGTATCCTAGCGCTCCTCGGCACAGATACGCAGTATTTT
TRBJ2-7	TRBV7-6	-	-	CASSTYSEQYF	TGTGCCAGCAGCACATACTCCGAGCAGTACTTC
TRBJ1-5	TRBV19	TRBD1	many	CASSILGGAIQPQHF	TGTGCCAGTAGTATATTAGGGGGCGCGATTCAGCCCCAGCATTTT
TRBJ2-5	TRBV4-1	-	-	CASSQLGDQETQYF	TGCGCCAGCAGCCAACTAGGAGATCAAGAGACCCAGTACTTC
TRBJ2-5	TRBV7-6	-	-	CASRGWGGQETQYF	TGTGCCAGCAGGGGTTGGGGCGGCCAAGAGACCCAGTACTTC
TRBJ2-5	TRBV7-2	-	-	CASSLMGKQETQYF	TGTGCCAGCAGCTTAATGGGCAAGCAAGAGACCCAGTACTTC
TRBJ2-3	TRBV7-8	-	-	CASSLRAGSDTQYF	TGTGCCAGCAGCCTTCGTGCCGGGTCAGATACGCAGTATTTT
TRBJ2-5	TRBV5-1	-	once	CASSLYGEPGETQYF	TGCGCCAGCAGCTTGTACGGGGAGCCAGGGGAGACCCAGTACTTC
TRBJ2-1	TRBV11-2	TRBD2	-	CASSFTGGGYNEQFF	TGTGCCAGCAGCTTCACTGGCGGGGGCTACAATGAGCAGTTCTTC
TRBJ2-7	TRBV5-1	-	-	CASSRGQRTYEQYF	TGCGCCAGCAGCCGCGGACAGAGAACCTACGAGCAGTACTTC
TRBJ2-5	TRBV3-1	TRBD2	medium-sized	CASSQSLAGSQTQYF	TGTGCCAGCAGCCAATCGCTAGCGGGGAGTCAGACCCAGTACTTC
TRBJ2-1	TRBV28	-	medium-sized	CASTDFKEQFF	TGTGCCAGCACCGACTTCAAGGAGCAGTTCTTC
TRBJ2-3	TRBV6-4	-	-	CASSAGGTDTQYF	TGTGCCAGCAGTGCGGGAGGCACAGATACGCAGTATTTT
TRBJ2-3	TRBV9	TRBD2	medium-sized	CASRGGITDTQYF	TGTGCCAGCCGCGGGGGGATCACAGATACGCAGTATTTT
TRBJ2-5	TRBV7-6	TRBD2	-	CASSLGRGGLETQYF	TGTGCCAGCAGCTTAGGCCGGGGGGGGCTCGAGACCCAGTACTTC
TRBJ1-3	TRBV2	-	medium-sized	CASSERGYGNTIYF	TGTGCCAGCAGTGAACGCGGTTACGGAAACACCATATATTTT
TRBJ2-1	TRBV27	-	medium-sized	CASSSGRATYNEQFF	TGTGCCAGCAGTTCGGGAAGGGCCACCTACAATGAGCAGTTCTTC